The 23 T cell receptor beta chains in this list originate from one sample, sequenced in a study of cytomegalovirus exposure and HLA in healthy donors. The PCR was carried out with 60 Vbeta primers and 13 Jbeta primers. Method: immunoSEQ multiplex PCR; TCRdb's copy keeps in-frame clones and lacks some. Its listing shows approximately 110,000 clones. The material sequenced was PBMCs. The receptor set was obtained from a man in his late teens or twenties in good health and CMV-seronegative.

The chain carries TRBV10-3 and TRBJ2-3, with D possibly being TRBD2 (6 bases). The germline CDR1 and CDR2 sequences are ENHRY and SYGVKD. The V and J ends lost 0 bases and 2 bases respectively, with 12 bases between them. The CDR3 totals 16 residues. The CDR3 nucleotides are TGTGCCATCAGTGAGTCGACAGCGGGCCTCACAGATACGCAGTATTTT. This gives the protein CAISESTAGLTDTQYF.

The CDR3 sequence is CASSLAGQGGNTGELFF. Written as DNA, the CDR3 is TGTGCCAGCAGTTTGGCGGGACAGGGGGGAAACACCGGGGAGCTGTTTTTT. The chain links TRBV28 to TRBJ2-2; 11 bases line up with TRBD1. The germline CDR1 and CDR2 sequences are MDHEN and SYDVKM. The CDR3 is 17 amino acids. V trimming: 3 bases; J trimming: 2 bases; junction bases outside the gene matches: 5.

This sequence joins TRBV19 and TRBJ2-1; 8 positions match TRBD2. The CDR3 length is 16 residues. The germline V gene has CDR1 LNHDA and CDR2 SQIVND (reference sequence). V lost 5 bases, J lost 8 bases, and 14 bases stayed unmatched. CDR3 coding DNA: TGTGCCAGTAGTCAGGGAACGGGAGGGCCTTTGGATGAGCAGTTCTTC. This sequence encodes CASSQGTGGPLDEQFF.

The V call is TRBV15, the J call TRBJ2-1; weak D call: TRBD1 (6 bases). Deletions cut 3 bases from V and 9 bases from J, with 18 bases between. In germline, CDR1 is LNHNV, CDR2 YYDKDF (reference sequence). This CDR3 is 15 amino acids long. This CDR3 is CATSRELTGQGEQFF. The CDR3 bases are TGTGCCACCAGCAGGGAGCTGACAGGACAAGGTGAGCAGTTCTTC.

The rearrangement joins TRBV5-6 to TRBJ1-2; D remains unclear. Trimming stripped 6 bases from V and 2 bases from J, with 17 bases between. CDR3 length equals 15 residues. The germline CDR1 and CDR2 sequences are SGHDT and YYEEEE. CDR3 residues: CASTFLGSGNYGYTF. CDR3 bases: TGTGCCAGCACCTTCCTAGGGAGTGGAAACTATGGCTACACCTTC.

The V call is TRBV6-5, the J call TRBJ1-1; 7 nucleotides align to TRBD1. Germline CDR1 MNHEY, CDR2 SVGAGI. The ends lost 7 bases at V and 2 bases at J; junction bases unmatched: 7. The CDR3 loop spans 14 amino acids. The CDR3 sequence is CASNRQGGNTEAFF. DNA for the CDR3: TGTGCCAGCAACAGACAGGGAGGTAACACTGAAGCTTTCTTT.

V gene TRBV19 combines with J gene TRBJ1-1; TRBD1 matches 9 bases. The germline gives CDR1 LNHDA, CDR2 SQIVND (reference sequence). The J segment lost 5 bases and the V segment lost 6 bases, leaving 10 bases of the junction unmatched. The CDR3 has 15 amino acids. The CDR3 coding sequence is TGTGCCAGTAGGGACAGGGGCCTATTGGGGACTGAAGCTTTCTTT. This gives the protein CASRDRGLLGTEAFF.

The chain combines TRBV6-1 with TRBJ1-1; D call uncertain. This CDR3 has 13 amino acids. Looked up from germline, CDR1 is MNHNS and CDR2 is SASEGT. The V end lost 4 bases, the J end lost 2 bases, and 8 bases lay between the germline ends. CDR3 sequence: CASSGKTNTEAFF. Written as DNA, the CDR3 is TGTGCCAGCAGTGGGAAGACAAACACTGAAGCTTTCTTT.

This chain connects TRBV5-1 to TRBJ2-7, with 8 bases lining up with TRBD1. J was trimmed by 4 bases and V by 2 bases; bases with no gene match: 8. This CDR3 has 15 residues. Germline V gene lookup returns CDR1 SGHRS and CDR2 YFSETQ. CDR3 nucleotides: TGCGCCAGCAGCTTACATTGGACAGGGAGTTACGAGCAGTACTTC. Protein product: CASSLHWTGSYEQYF.

This rearrangement joins TRBV5-1 to TRBJ2-3; D is ambiguous. Between the trimmed V and J ends, which lost 2 bases and 0 bases, there was a span of 7 bases. Looked up from germline, CDR1 is SGHRS and CDR2 is YFSETQ. This CDR3 has 14 amino acids. The CDR3 nucleotides read TGCGCCAGCAGCTTAGCCCCGAGCACAGATACGCAGTATTTT. It translates to CASSLAPSTDTQYF.

V usage is TRBV7-8 and J usage is TRBJ1-1, with 7 bases lining up with TRBD1. V lost 2 bases and J lost 3; bases outside the gene matches: 0. CDR1 SGHVS and CDR2 FQNEAQ come from the germline V gene. The CDR3 loop spans 13 amino acids. This CDR3 reads CASSLQGDTEAFF. The CDR3 region has the DNA TGTGCCAGCAGCTTACAGGGGGACACTGAAGCTTTCTTT. The complete variable domain, with remaining parts taken from reference TRBV7-8 and TRBJ1-1, reads GAGVSQSPRYKVAKRGQDVALRCDPISGHVSLFWYQQALGQGPEFLTYFQNEAQLDKSGLPSDRFFAERPEGSVSTLKIQRTQQEDSAVYLCASSLQGDTEAFFGQGTRLTVV.

CDR3 in amino acids: CSASRVREAFF. CDR3 DNA sequence: TGCAGTGCTTCCAGGGTACGCGAAGCTTTCTTT. V gene TRBV20-1 combines with J gene TRBJ1-1; perhaps TRBD1 as D (5 bases). Germline V gene lookup returns CDR1 DFQATT and CDR2 SNEGSKA (reference sequence). This CDR3 is built from 11 residues. With 5 bases removed from V and 8 bases from J, the gap between germline ends came to 12 bases.

The chain recombines TRBV6-5 with TRBJ1-2, with D perhaps TRBD1 (6 bases). Per the germline V gene, CDR1 is MNHEY and CDR2 is SVGAGI. Trimming stripped 11 bases from V and 4 bases from J, with 14 bases between. The CDR3 is made up of 12 amino acids. The CDR3, as DNA: TGTGCCGCTACAGGGAAAAGCTATGGCTACACCTTC. It translates to CAATGKSYGYTF.

The V gene is TRBV19, the J gene TRBJ1-1; D is ambiguous. Trimming took off 9 bases at V and 6 bases at J, with 23 bases between the two ends. CDR1 is LNHDA, CDR2 SQIVND, per germline (reference sequence). The CDR3 extends over 15 amino acids. For the CDR3, the DNA is TGTGCCAGCCTGCAAACAACACCCCCAGCGCCTGAAGCTTTCTTT. It specifies CASLQTTPPAPEAFF.

This rearrangement joins TRBV5-1 to TRBJ2-3; D may be TRBD1 (6 bases). This CDR3 is built from 15 residues. CDR1 and CDR2 (germline): SGHRS, YFSETQ. The ends were cut back, 1 base at V and 7 bases at J, with 16 bases in the middle. CDR3: CASSLKTGDSNTQYF. The CDR3 bases are TGCGCCAGCAGCTTGAAGACAGGAGATAGCAATACGCAGTATTTT.

V and J are TRBV4-2 and TRBJ2-2, with a possible D match to TRBD2 (5 bases). Deletions cut 0 bases from V and 1 base from J, with 6 bases between. The length of the CDR3 is 15 residues. Germline loops: CDR1 LGHNA, CDR2 YNFKEQ. CDR3 bases: TGTGCCAGCAGCCAAGAGGGAGAGAACACCGGGGAGCTGTTTTTT. Protein: CASSQEGENTGELFF.

The chain is built from TRBV18 and TRBJ1-6; 9 bases align to TRBD1. Losses at the gene ends were 1 base for V and 7 bases for J; bases not matched to a gene: 14. Germline V gene data show CDR1 as KGHSH and CDR2 as LQKENI. The CDR3 is 19 residues long. CDR3 sequence: CASSPRGTGLEVANSPLHF. The CDR3 DNA follows: TGTGCCAGCTCACCACGGGGGACAGGGTTGGAGGTGGCGAATTCACCCCTCCACTTT.

The chain uses TRBV7-9 and TRBJ2-7; tentatively, D is TRBD1 (6 bases). Germline V gene data show CDR1 as SEHNR and CDR2 as FQNEAQ (reference sequence). V gave up 3 bases and J gave up 7 bases, with 16 bases separating them. The CDR3 sequence is 14 residues long. The CDR3 coding sequence is TGTGCCAGCAGCTTGGGGGACATCCCTAGGGAGCAGTACTTC. It codes for CASSLGDIPREQYF.

The gene calls are TRBV19 and TRBJ1-2; the match to TRBD1 covers 9 bases. The CDR3 consists of 19 residues. Trimming took 4 bases from V and 2 from J; bases not matched to a gene: 17. CDR1 LNHDA and CDR2 SQIVND come from the germline V gene (reference sequence). CDR3 DNA: TGTGCCAGTAGTAACATTATGAACCGGGACAGGGTATCGAACTATGGCTACACCTTC. It encodes CASSNIMNRDRVSNYGYTF.

V is TRBV18 and J is TRBJ2-7; 8 nucleotides agree with TRBD1. Germline V gene data show CDR1 as KGHSH and CDR2 as LQKENI. V was clipped by 3 bases and J by 2 bases; unmatched bases: 9. The CDR3 spans 16 residues. In nucleotides, the CDR3 is TGTGCCAGCTCACCTTCCCGGACAGGGCCAACCTACGAGCAGTACTTC. It specifies CASSPSRTGPTYEQYF.

The J gene is TRBJ1-1, the V gene TRBV14, with TRBD1 as a possible D gene (5 bases). Germline V gives CDR1 SGHDN, CDR2 FVKESK. CDR3 length: 16 residues. V lost 1 base to trimming and J lost 0 bases, with 12 bases between them. This CDR3 is CASSQVTGTLNTEAFF. DNA for the CDR3: TGTGCCAGCAGCCAAGTCACAGGCACCCTGAACACTGAAGCTTTCTTT.

V gene TRBV7-2 combines with J gene TRBJ2-3; a weak D match, TRBD2 (5 bases). Trimming pared 3 bases from V and 7 bases from J, leaving 20 bases between. In germline, CDR1 is SGHTA, CDR2 FQGNSA. This CDR3 has 16 amino acids. The DNA for the CDR3 is TGTGCCAGCAGCTTCGGCCTGTCCCTCCGGGAAAATACGCAGTATTTT. This sequence encodes CASSFGLSLRENTQYF.

The V and J genes are TRBV19 and TRBJ1-1; 7 nucleotides match TRBD1. After removal of 0 bases from V and 7 bases from J, the junction contained 8 bases not matched to a gene. The CDR3 runs to 15 residues. Germline V gene data show CDR1 as LNHDA and CDR2 as SQIVND (reference sequence). Here the CDR3 DNA reads TGTGCCAGTAGTATAGAACCTGGTGCAGGGGGTGAAGCTTTCTTT. Protein product: CASSIEPGAGGEAFF.